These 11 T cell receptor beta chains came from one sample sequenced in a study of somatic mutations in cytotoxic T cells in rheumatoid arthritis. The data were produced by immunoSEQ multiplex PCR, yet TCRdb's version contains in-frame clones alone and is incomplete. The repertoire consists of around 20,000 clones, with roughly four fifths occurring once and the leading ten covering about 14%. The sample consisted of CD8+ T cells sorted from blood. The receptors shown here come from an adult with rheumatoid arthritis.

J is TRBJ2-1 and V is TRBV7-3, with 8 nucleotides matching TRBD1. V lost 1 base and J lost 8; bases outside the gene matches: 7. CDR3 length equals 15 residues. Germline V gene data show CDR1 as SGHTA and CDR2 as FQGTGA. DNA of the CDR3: TGTGCCAGCAGCTTAATAGGGACAGGTATTGATGAGCAGTTCTTC. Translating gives CASSLIGTGIDEQFF.

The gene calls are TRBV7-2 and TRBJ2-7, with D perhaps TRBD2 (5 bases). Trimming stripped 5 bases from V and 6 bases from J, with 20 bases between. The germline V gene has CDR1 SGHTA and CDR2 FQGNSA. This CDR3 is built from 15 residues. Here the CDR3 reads CASSPFDPRVGEQYF. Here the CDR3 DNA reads TGTGCCAGCAGCCCCTTCGACCCGAGGGTCGGCGAGCAGTACTTC.

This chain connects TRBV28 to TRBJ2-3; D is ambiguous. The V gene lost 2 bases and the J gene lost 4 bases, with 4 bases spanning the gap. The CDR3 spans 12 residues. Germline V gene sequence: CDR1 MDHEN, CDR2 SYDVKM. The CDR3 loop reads CASSLGPDTQYF. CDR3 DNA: TGTGCCAGCAGTTTAGGGCCAGATACGCAGTATTTT.

As DNA, the CDR3 is TGTGCCAGCAGTTACACAGGCTACGAGCAGTACTTC. Its protein product is CASSYTGYEQYF. The gene calls are TRBV6-5 and TRBJ2-7, with TRBD1 as a possible D gene (5 bases). V was clipped by 2 bases and J by 3 bases, with 5 bases between them. Germline V gene lookup returns CDR1 MNHEY and CDR2 SVGAGI. The CDR3 contains 12 residues.

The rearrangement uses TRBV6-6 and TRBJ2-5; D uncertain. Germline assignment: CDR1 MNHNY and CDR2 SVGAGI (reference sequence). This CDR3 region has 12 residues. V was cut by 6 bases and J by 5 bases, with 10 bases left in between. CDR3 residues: CASSPLGETQYF. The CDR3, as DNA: TGTGCCAGCAGCCCTCTGGGTGAGACCCAGTACTTC.

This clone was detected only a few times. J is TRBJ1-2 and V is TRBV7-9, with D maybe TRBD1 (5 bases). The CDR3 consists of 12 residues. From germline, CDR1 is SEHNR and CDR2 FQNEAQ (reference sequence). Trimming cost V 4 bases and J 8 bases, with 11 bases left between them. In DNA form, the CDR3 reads TGTGCCAGCAGCTCCGGACAAGCCGGCTACACCTTC. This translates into CASSSGQAGYTF.

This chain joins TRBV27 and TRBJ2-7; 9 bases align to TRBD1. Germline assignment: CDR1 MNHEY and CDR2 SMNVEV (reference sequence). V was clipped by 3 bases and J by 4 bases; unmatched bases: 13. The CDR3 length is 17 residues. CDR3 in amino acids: CASSFLDRGQGRYEQYF. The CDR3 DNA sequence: TGTGCCAGCAGTTTTTTGGATCGCGGACAGGGGAGGTACGAGCAGTACTTC.

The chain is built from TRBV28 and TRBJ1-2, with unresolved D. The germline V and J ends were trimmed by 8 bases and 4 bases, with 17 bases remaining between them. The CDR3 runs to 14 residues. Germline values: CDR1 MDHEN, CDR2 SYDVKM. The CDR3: CASLRASDFYGYTF. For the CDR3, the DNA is TGTGCCAGCCTCCGGGCCTCTGATTTCTATGGCTACACCTTC.

CDR3 residues: CSARVSYEQYF. In nucleotides, the CDR3 is TGCAGTGCTAGAGTATCCTACGAGCAGTACTTC. The chain carries TRBV20-1 and TRBJ2-7; D remains ambiguous. Trimming removed 1 base at V and 1 base at J, with 2 bases between. CDR3 size: 11 residues. Germline V lookup: CDR1 DFQATT, CDR2 SNEGSKA (reference sequence).

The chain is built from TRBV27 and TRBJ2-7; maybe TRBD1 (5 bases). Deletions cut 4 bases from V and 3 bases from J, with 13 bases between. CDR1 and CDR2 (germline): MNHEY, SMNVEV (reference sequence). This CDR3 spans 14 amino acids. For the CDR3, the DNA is TGTGCCAGCAGTTCGGACGGACATTACTACGAGCAGTACTTC. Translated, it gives CASSSDGHYYEQYF.

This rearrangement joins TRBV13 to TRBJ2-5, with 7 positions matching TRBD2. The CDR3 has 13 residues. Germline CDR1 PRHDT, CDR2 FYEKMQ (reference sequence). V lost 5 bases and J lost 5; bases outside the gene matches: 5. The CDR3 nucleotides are TGTGCCAGCAGCCCGGGGGGTGGCGAGACCCAGTACTTC. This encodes CASSPGGGETQYF.